This is a list of T cell receptor beta chains from one sample in a study of cytomegalovirus exposure and HLA in healthy donors. The assay was immunoSEQ multiplex PCR, and TCRdb's table has in-frame clones only and misses some. Of some 140,000 clones in the sample, 75% to 85% were seen once. Sequencing was performed on PBMCs. These receptors were obtained from a man between 25 and 39 years old in good health and CMV-seropositive. Both conserved end residues are part of each CDR3. Each record gives: J gene, D gene, V gene, clone size, CDR3 protein, CDR3 DNA. A D gene is named only where the DNA matches it firmly. Clone sizes are given selectively: once, few, many, or a class where the clone is expanded.

>TRBJ2-1|NA|TRBV7-9|NA
CASSLSRGRYNEQFF
TGTGCCAGCAGCTTAAGCCGGGGTCGGTACAATGAGCAGTTCTTC
>TRBJ2-1|TRBD1|TRBV2|NA
CASLVGTGKGEQFF
TGTGCCAGCTTGGTCGGGACAGGGAAGGGCGAGCAGTTCTTC
>TRBJ1-2|NA|TRBV27|NA
CASSLGGLANYGYTF
TGTGCCAGCAGTTTAGGGGGCTTAGCTAACTATGGCTACACCTTC
>TRBJ2-1|TRBD2|TRBV18|NA
CASSPSLTSGGARVLNEQFF
TGTGCCAGCTCACCTTCTCTGACTAGCGGGGGGGCTAGAGTTCTCAATGAGCAGTTCTTC
>TRBJ1-2|TRBD1|TRBV4-3|NA
CASSQENRGNYGYTF
TGCGCCAGCAGCCAAGAAAACAGGGGAAACTATGGCTACACCTTC
>TRBJ2-7|TRBD2|TRBV28|NA
CASGRGGAGENEQYF
TGTGCCAGCGGCCGCGGTGGGGCGGGAGAAAACGAGCAGTACTTC
>TRBJ2-7|NA|TRBV5-4|NA
CASSLAGGGKTYEQYF
TGTGCCAGCAGCTTGGCGGGCGGGGGCAAGACCTACGAGCAGTACTTC
>TRBJ2-5|NA|TRBV12-5|NA
CASGLVIGSGETQYF
TGTGCTAGTGGTTTGGTAATAGGGTCGGGGGAGACCCAGTACTTC
>TRBJ2-7|NA|TRBV15|NA
CATSRERGSHAYEQYF
TGTGCCACCAGCAGAGAGAGAGGGAGCCATGCCTACGAGCAGTACTTC
>TRBJ1-1|NA|TRBV21-1|NA
CASPLGPFLLTEAFF
TGTGCCAGTCCTCTTGGGCCTTTTCTTCTCACTGAAGCTTTCTTT
>TRBJ2-3|NA|TRBV11-2|NA
CASDRGRTSGPDTQYF
TGTGCCAGTGACAGGGGGCGGACTAGCGGGCCGGATACGCAGTATTTT
>TRBJ1-1|TRBD1|TRBV28|NA
CASSSAGQDTEAFF
TGTGCCAGCAGTTCCGCGGGACAGGACACTGAAGCTTTCTTT
>TRBJ2-3|NA|TRBV5-8|NA
CASSLVRDTQYF
TGTGCCAGCAGCTTGGTGAGGGATACGCAGTATTTT
>TRBJ1-2|TRBD1|TRBV28|NA
CASSWGQGGRKGGYTF
TGTGCCAGCAGCTGGGGACAGGGGGGGAGGAAAGGAGGCTACACCTTC
>TRBJ1-2|TRBD1|TRBV2|NA
CASSGDSPNYGYTF
TGTGCCAGCAGTGGGGACAGCCCTAACTATGGCTACACCTTC
>TRBJ2-7|TRBD1|TRBV5-5|NA
CASSLGQQGLYEQYF
TGTGCCAGCAGCTTAGGTCAACAGGGGCTGTACGAGCAGTACTTC
>TRBJ1-5|NA|TRBV27|NA
CASSLNRRNQPQHF
TGTGCCAGCAGTTTAAACAGAAGAAATCAGCCCCAGCATTTT
>TRBJ1-2|TRBD1|TRBV5-4|NA
CASSPTTGTATLYGYTF
TGTGCCAGCAGCCCAACAACCGGGACAGCGACTCTCTATGGCTACACCTTC
>TRBJ2-7|TRBD2|TRBV29-1|NA
CSVQVAGVSYEQYF
TGCAGCGTCCAGGTAGCGGGGGTTTCCTACGAGCAGTACTTC
>TRBJ1-5|NA|TRBV5-1|NA
CASSGGIEGNQPQHF
TGCGCCAGCAGCGGCGGGATTGAAGGCAATCAGCCCCAGCATTTT
>TRBJ1-2|NA|TRBV29-1|NA
CSADPGVDVYTF
TGCAGCGCCGACCCAGGGGTCGATGTCTACACCTTC
>TRBJ1-5|NA|TRBV7-8|NA
CASSPPGYSNQPQHF
TGTGCCAGCAGCCCACCGGGATATAGCAATCAGCCCCAGCATTTT
>TRBJ2-1|TRBD1|TRBV9|NA
CASSGGAGYNEQFF
TGTGCCAGTTCAGGGGGCGCGGGCTACAATGAGCAGTTCTTC
>TRBJ1-5|NA|TRBV10-3|NA
CAISDGQGGQPQHF
TGTGCCATCAGTGACGGGCAGGGTGGACAGCCCCAGCATTTT
>TRBJ2-7|TRBD2|TRBV6-5|few
CASRPTSGDSYEQYF
TGTGCCAGCAGACCTACTAGCGGGGATTCCTACGAGCAGTACTTC
>TRBJ2-1|TRBD2|TRBV5-1|NA
CASSLVSSGNNEQFF
TGCGCCAGCAGCTTGGTCTCTAGCGGGAACAATGAGCAGTTCTTC
>TRBJ1-1|NA|TRBV19|NA
CASSLPVRPEAFF
TGTGCCAGTAGCCTCCCAGTTCGTCCTGAAGCTTTCTTT
>TRBJ1-1|NA|TRBV29-1|NA
CSVERQARSEAFF
TGCAGCGTTGAAAGGCAGGCAAGGTCTGAAGCTTTCTTT
>TRBJ1-6|TRBD1|TRBV2|NA
CASLTGGNSPLHF
TGTGCCAGCCTCACAGGGGGTAATTCACCCCTCCACTTT
>TRBJ1-1|NA|TRBV19|NA
CASSPPWEIAEAFF
TGTGCCAGTAGCCCCCCATGGGAGATTGCTGAAGCTTTCTTT
>TRBJ1-5|NA|TRBV18|NA
CASSPLENQPQHF
TGTGCCAGCTCACCCTTAGAGAATCAGCCCCAGCATTTT
>TRBJ2-5|TRBD2|TRBV7-9|NA
CASNPTSGSQETQYF
TGTGCCAGCAACCCGACTAGCGGGAGCCAAGAGACCCAGTACTTC
>TRBJ2-7|TRBD1|TRBV5-1|NA
CASSLGGQGSYEQYF
TGCGCCAGCAGCTTGGGCGGACAGGGGTCCTACGAGCAGTACTTC
>TRBJ2-3|NA|TRBV19|NA
CASNPRRRGGSDTQYF
TGTGCCAGTAACCCAAGGAGAAGGGGTGGATCAGATACGCAGTATTTT
>TRBJ1-6|TRBD1|TRBV6-5|once
CASSTSGTGVSPLHF
TGTGCCAGCAGTACGTCCGGGACAGGTGTTTCACCCCTCCACTTT
>TRBJ1-1|NA|TRBV29-1|NA
CSVEANRNTEAFF
TGCAGCGTTGAAGCCAACAGAAACACTGAAGCTTTCTTT
>TRBJ2-7|NA|TRBV6-6|once
CASSHSSGGSYEQYF
TGTGCCAGCAGTCACTCGTCCGGCGGGTCCTACGAGCAGTACTTC
>TRBJ2-7|NA|TRBV7-8|NA
CASSLGPPKTYEQYF
TGTGCCAGCAGCTTAGGGCCGCCAAAAACCTACGAGCAGTACTTC
>TRBJ2-5|TRBD1|TRBV6-5|NA
CASSYQGGAETRYF
TGTGCCAGCAGTTACCAAGGGGGCGCGGAGACCCGGTACTTC
>TRBJ2-3|NA|TRBV4-3|NA
CASSQDGKGPTDTQYF
TGCGCCAGCAGCCAAGATGGAAAGGGGCCCACAGATACGCAGTATTTT
>TRBJ2-3|TRBD2|TRBV5-1|NA
CASSRGLADSTDTQYF
TGCGCCAGCAGCCGCGGACTAGCGGATAGCACAGATACGCAGTATTTT
>TRBJ2-2|TRBD1|TRBV11-3|NA
CASSIKDRGNNGELFF
TGTGCCAGCAGCATCAAGGACAGGGGAAATAACGGGGAGCTGTTTTTT